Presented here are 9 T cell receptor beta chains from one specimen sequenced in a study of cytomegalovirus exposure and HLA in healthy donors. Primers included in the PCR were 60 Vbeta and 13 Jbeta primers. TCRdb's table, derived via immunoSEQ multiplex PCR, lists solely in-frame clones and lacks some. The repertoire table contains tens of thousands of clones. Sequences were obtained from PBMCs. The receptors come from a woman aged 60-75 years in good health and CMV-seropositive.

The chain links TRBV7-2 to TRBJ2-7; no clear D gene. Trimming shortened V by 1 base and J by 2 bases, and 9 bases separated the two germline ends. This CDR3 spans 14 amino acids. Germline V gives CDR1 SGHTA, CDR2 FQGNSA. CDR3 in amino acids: CASSLEAGAYEQYF. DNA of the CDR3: TGTGCCAGCAGCTTAGAGGCAGGCGCCTACGAGCAGTACTTC.

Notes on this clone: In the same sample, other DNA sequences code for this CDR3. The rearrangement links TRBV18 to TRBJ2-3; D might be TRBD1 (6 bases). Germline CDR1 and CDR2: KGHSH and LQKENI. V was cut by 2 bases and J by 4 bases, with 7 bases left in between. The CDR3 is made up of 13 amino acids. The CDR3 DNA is TGTGCCAGCTCACCAGGGGGCGCAGATACGCAGTATTTT. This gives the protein CASSPGGADTQYF.

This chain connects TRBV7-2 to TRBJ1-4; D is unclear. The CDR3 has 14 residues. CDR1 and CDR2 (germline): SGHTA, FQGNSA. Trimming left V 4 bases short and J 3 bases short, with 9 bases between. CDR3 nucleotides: TGTGCCAGCAGCTCCGGGTCCTCTAATGAAAAACTGTTTTTT. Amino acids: CASSSGSSNEKLFF.

CDR3 loop: CASSQVIASGGGETQYF. In DNA form, the CDR3 reads TGCGCCAGCAGCCAAGTTATAGCTAGCGGGGGTGGGGAGACCCAGTACTTC. The rearrangement joins TRBV4-1 to TRBJ2-5, with 10 bases that match TRBD2. The CDR3 length is 17 residues. Losses at the gene ends were 1 base for V and 5 bases for J; bases not matched to a gene: 10. The V gene's germline CDR1 is MGHRA and CDR2 YSYEKL.

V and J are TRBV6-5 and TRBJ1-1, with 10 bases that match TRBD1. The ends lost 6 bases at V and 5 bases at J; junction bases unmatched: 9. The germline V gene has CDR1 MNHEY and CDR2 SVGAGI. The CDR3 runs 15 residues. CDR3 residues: CASSPGTGAFTEAFF. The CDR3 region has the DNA TGTGCCAGCAGCCCGGGGACAGGGGCTTTTACTGAAGCTTTCTTT.

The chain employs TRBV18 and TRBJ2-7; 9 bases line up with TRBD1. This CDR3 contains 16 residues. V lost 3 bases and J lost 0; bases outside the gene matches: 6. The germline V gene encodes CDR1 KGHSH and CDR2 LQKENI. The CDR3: CASSPGTGMSSYEQYF. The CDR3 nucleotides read TGTGCCAGCTCACCCGGGACAGGGATGAGCTCCTACGAGCAGTACTTC.

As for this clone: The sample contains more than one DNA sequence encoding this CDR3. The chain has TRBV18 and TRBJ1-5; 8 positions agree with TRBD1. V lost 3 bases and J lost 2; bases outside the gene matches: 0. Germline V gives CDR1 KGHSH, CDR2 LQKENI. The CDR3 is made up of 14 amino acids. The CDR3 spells CASSPGQGNQPQHF. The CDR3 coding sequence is TGTGCCAGCTCACCGGGACAGGGCAATCAGCCCCAGCATTTT.

The CDR3 nucleotides are TGCAGTGCGGAGTTTTATGGCTACACCTTC. This encodes CSAEFYGYTF. This rearrangement joins TRBV20-1 to TRBJ1-2, with D unclear. Trimming cost V 6 bases and J 5 bases, with 7 bases left between them. The germline CDR1 and CDR2 sequences are DFQATT and SNEGSKA (reference sequence). This CDR3 has 10 amino acids.

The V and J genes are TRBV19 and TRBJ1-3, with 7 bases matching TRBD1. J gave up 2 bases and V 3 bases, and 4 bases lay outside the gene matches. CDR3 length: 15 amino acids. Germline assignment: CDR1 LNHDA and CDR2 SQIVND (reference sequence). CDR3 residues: CASSIDRATGNTIYF. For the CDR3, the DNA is TGTGCCAGTAGTATCGACAGGGCAACTGGAAACACCATATATTTT. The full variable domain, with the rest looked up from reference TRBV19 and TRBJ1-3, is DGGITQSPKYLFRKEGQNVTLSCEQNLNHDAMYWYRQDPGQGLRLIYYSQIVNDFQKGDIAEGYSVSREKKESFPLTVTSAQKNPTAFYLCASSIDRATGNTIYFGEGSWLTVV.